This TCR beta chain was sequenced during a study of prognosis after radiotherapy for stage I lung cancer (TCRdb year 2021). Regarding the research as a whole: Between early 2018 and January 2019, nineteen patients with stage I NSCLC were enrolled in Nanjing, China. Newly diagnosed primary stage I lung tumors were found in 11 to 15 patients, while oligometastatic NSCLC after surgical resection of the primary tumor was found in several. Every patient was regarded as medically inoperable, because of comorbidities in about 12 cases and refusal of surgery in roughly 7 cases. The cohort included about a dozen men and about 6 women, with a median age of approximately 73 years and a range of 53 to 84 years. Squamous cell carcinoma histology was identified in 6 to 8 patients, and adenocarcinoma histology was identified in eleven to twelve patients. SBRT was delivered in 3 to 5 fractions with a biologically effective dose of at least 100 Gy, and image-guided IMRT or VMAT was used for delivery. SBRT was not combined with any concurrent therapy in any patient. About 20% of the 19 patients developed distant metastases after SBRT, at a median of roughly seven months; the other 15 showed no significant progression. Peripheral blood TCR beta repertoires were profiled in stage I NSCLC patients before and after stereotactic body radiotherapy, and the study then linked these repertoires to distant failure. A total of roughly 40 blood samples from approximately 20 patients were sequenced, with one sample obtained before and one obtained after SBRT for each patient.

Results the study describes overall, beyond this receptor: Post-SBRT Shannon entropy and its change from baseline were lower in patients who developed distant metastases; baseline Shannon entropy was not associated with metastases. The study was limited by its small cohort and short follow-up, and the findings require independent validation. Whether the expanded TCR clones were tumor-specific was not determined. A decrease in unique TCR clone counts was observed after SBRT (median around 9,800 before versus around 6,900 after; Wilcoxon paired P=0.011). No adjustment for multiple comparisons was applied to any of the reported P values. Differences in TRBV and TRBJ usage frequencies by metastasis status were reportedly observed in two V genes at baseline and in fewer than 10 V and two J genes after SBRT.

By share, this clonotype ranks as medium-sized (0.01 to 0.1%). Its antigen is still unknown. No quality values exist for individual bases; no much larger clone is one base distant. V lost 5 bases and J lost 8 bases; the stretch between them is 7 bases long. The CDR3, from cysteine to phenylalanine, totals 11 residues. The sequence is cut down to CDR3 DNA, 33 bases in frame from base 1. CDR1 LNHNV and CDR2 YYDKDF are derived from the germline V gene (reference sequence). All patients had node-negative disease on CT and PET/CT, and none had a history of other malignancies or had previously received chemotherapy or radiotherapy. At each of two time points, roughly 6.3 milliliters of peripheral venous blood were collected into EDTA tubes. PBMCs were isolated by Ficoll-Paque Plus density-gradient centrifugation. Immediately after collection, samples were stored at -80 degrees C until analysis. The TCR beta CDR3 region was amplified from genomic DNA by two rounds of multiplex PCR. The first PCR round used primers specific to each TRBV and TRBJ gene, and the primer sequences were filed in Chinese patent CN105087789A. Universal primers were used in the second round of PCR. The Roche High Pure PCR Template Preparation Kit was used to extract genomic DNA from the frozen PBMCs. An Illumina HiSeq 3000 was used to sequence the libraries paired-end with 151 bp reads. Per the source publication's procedure: CutAdapt was used to remove raw reads lacking the multiplex PCR primer sequences. High-quality paired reads were merged into contigs with PEAR. By alignment to reference sequences, MiXCR assigned TRB V, D and J gene segments to each contig. CDR3 sequences were clustered by base quality and sequence similarity to remove sequencing errors. Shannon entropy normalized by the natural log of productive TCR sequence number was used as the measure of diversity. To get clonality, Shannon entropy was divided by the natural log of the number of unique clonotypes, and that result was subtracted from one. The Youden index of ROC curves was used to select progression-free survival cut-offs for repertoire metrics, and analyses were performed in R 3.5.3. TCRdb ran its own pipeline on the public reads, namely fastp trimming at Q25 and MiXCR clone calling, and kept in-frame beta chains. Rows are combined by CDR3 protein, so each entry shows the most common genes and DNA. The V and J calls and clone size are TCRdb's, not the authors'. Present in this sample are about 14,000 distinct CDR3 sequences, around a third of which were seen just once. The ten biggest clones cover roughly 25% of the sample.

The source was PBMCs, collected before or after stereotactic body radiation therapy (not recorded which). Recombination joined TRBV15 with TRBJ2-1, with no confidently assigned D gene. The sequence was obtained from a donor aged 50 or older with non-small cell lung cancer. At the DNA level, the sequence is TGTGCCACCAGCCTGTTCGATGAGCAGTTCTTC. It is translated as CATSLFDEQFF.